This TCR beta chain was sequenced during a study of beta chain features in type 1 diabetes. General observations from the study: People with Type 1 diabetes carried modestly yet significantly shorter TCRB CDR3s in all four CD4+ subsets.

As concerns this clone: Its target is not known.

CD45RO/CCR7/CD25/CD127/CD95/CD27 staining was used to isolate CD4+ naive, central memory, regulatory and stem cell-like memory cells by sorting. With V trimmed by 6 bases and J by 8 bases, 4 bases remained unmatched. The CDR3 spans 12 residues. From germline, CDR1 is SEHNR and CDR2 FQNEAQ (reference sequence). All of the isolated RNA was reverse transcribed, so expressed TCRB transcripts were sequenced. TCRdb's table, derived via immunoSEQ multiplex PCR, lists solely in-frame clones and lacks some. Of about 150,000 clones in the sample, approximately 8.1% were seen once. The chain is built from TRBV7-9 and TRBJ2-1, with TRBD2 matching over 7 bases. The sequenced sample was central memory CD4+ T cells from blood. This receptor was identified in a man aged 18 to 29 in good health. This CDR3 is CASRISGDEQFF. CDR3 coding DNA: TGTGCCAGCAGAATCAGCGGGGATGAGCAGTTCTTC.